A single sample is the source of the 11 T cell receptor beta chains below, sequenced in a study of T cell changes during pregnancy in multiple sclerosis. The assay was immunoSEQ multiplex PCR, and TCRdb's table has in-frame clones only and misses some. The sample records 65,000 to 90,000 clones, 80% to 95% being singletons. The sample was CD4+ T cells from peripheral blood mononuclear cells, taken after pregnancy. These receptors all stem from a female donor with multiple sclerosis, enrolled in a pregnancy study.

This clone was observed a handful of times. CDR3 nucleotides: TGCGCCAGCAGCTTCGGACAGCTGGATGGCTACACCTTC. It is translated as CASSFGQLDGYTF. This chain joins TRBV5-1 and TRBJ1-2, with D possibly matching TRBD1 (6 bases). Germline V lookup: CDR1 SGHRS, CDR2 YFSETQ. V was cut by 2 bases and J by 6 bases, with 11 bases left in between. This CDR3 spans 13 amino acids.

This sequence joins TRBV6-1 and TRBJ2-2; D is possibly TRBD2 (6 bases). The ends were cut back, 6 bases at V and 1 base at J, with 12 bases in the middle. The CDR3 runs 15 residues. Germline assignment: CDR1 MNHNS and CDR2 SASEGT. CDR3: CASSPRRGNTGELFF. CDR3 sequence (DNA): TGTGCCAGCAGCCCACGGCGGGGGAACACCGGGGAGCTGTTTTTT.

V gene TRBV28 combines with J gene TRBJ2-4; 8 bases are a match to TRBD1. V shed 5 bases, J shed 6 bases, and the junction held 3 bases outside the gene matches. CDR3 length: 13 residues. Germline V lookup: CDR1 MDHEN, CDR2 SYDVKM. CDR3 sequence (DNA): TGTGCCAGCAGTGAACAGGGGGTAAACATTCAGTACTTC. The encoded protein is CASSEQGVNIQYF.

The genes are TRBV18 and TRBJ2-2; 8 bases map to TRBD1. This CDR3 is built from 15 residues. The trim removed 3 bases at V and 3 bases at J, leaving 3 bases unmatched. In germline, CDR1 is KGHSH, CDR2 LQKENI. CDR3 DNA sequence: TGTGCCAGCTCACCCAGGGGGCCGGACACCGGGGAGCTGTTTTTT. Translation gives CASSPRGPDTGELFF.

The chain uses TRBV5-1 and TRBJ2-7; tentatively, D is TRBD2 (5 bases). Germline loops: CDR1 SGHRS, CDR2 YFSETQ. Trimming shortened V by 2 bases and J by 5 bases, and 14 bases separated the two germline ends. This CDR3 spans 14 amino acids. CDR3 coding DNA: TGCGCCAGCAGCTTCGACCAGCGGTGGGACGAGCAGTACTTC. Protein sequence: CASSFDQRWDEQYF.

The chain links TRBV27 to TRBJ1-6, with TRBD1 matching over 7 bases. The germline V gene has CDR1 MNHEY and CDR2 SMNVEV (reference sequence). V dropped 6 bases and J dropped 5; count of bases not matched to a gene: 13. This CDR3 is built from 17 residues. CDR3 nucleotides: TGTGCCAGCAGACTTACCCCCGGGACAGTTAATAATTCACCCCTCCACTTT. Protein: CASRLTPGTVNNSPLHF.

This clone was seen only once. The chain employs TRBV5-6 and TRBJ1-5; D ambiguous. This CDR3 is 14 amino acids long. V was cut by 0 bases and J by 7 bases, with 11 bases left in between. CDR1 and CDR2 from the germline V gene are SGHDT and YYEEEE. In DNA, the CDR3 is TGTGCCAGCAGCTTGGTGTCGGGAGAACAGCCCCAGCATTTT. Protein sequence: CASSLVSGEQPQHF.

V usage is TRBV21-1 and J usage is TRBJ1-2; the table's D call, TRBD1, was not checked against the DNA. TRBV21-1 has pseudogene status. The CDR3 covers 19 residues. The CDR3 DNA reads TGTGCCAGCAGCAAAGATCAGGGCCTTGTAGACAGTTCTAACTATGGCTACACCTTC. This translates into CASSKDQGLVDSSNYGYTF.

The rearrangement uses TRBV5-1 and TRBJ1-1; maybe TRBD1 (6 bases). V lost 4 bases and J lost 2, with 12 bases in between. The CDR3 has 14 residues. CDR1 and CDR2 (germline): SGHRS, YFSETQ. This CDR3 is CASSPGQINTEAFF. Here the CDR3 DNA reads TGCGCCAGCAGCCCTGGACAGATTAACACTGAAGCTTTCTTT.

The rearrangement links TRBV29-1 to TRBJ2-7; D is perhaps TRBD1 (6 bases). V was cut by 6 bases and J by 6 bases, with 18 bases left in between. CDR3 length: 13 residues. From germline, CDR1 is SQVTM and CDR2 ANQGSEA. This CDR3 reads CSVNTGTSGEQYF. The DNA for the CDR3 is TGCAGCGTAAACACCGGGACATCAGGCGAGCAGTACTTC.

The genes are TRBV19 and TRBJ2-1, with TRBD2 matching 7 bases. The CDR3 runs 15 residues. After removal of 4 bases from V and 6 bases from J, the junction contained 9 bases not matched to a gene. The germline gives CDR1 LNHDA, CDR2 SQIVND (reference sequence). CDR3 protein: CASSTWEGNRNEQFF. The DNA of the CDR3 is TGTGCCAGTAGTACCTGGGAGGGAAATCGCAATGAGCAGTTCTTC. The variable domain in full, completed from reference TRBV19 and TRBJ2-1, reads DGGITQSPKYLFRKEGQNVTLSCEQNLNHDAMYWYRQDPGQGLRLIYYSQIVNDFQKGDIAEGYSVSREKKESFPLTVTSAQKNPTAFYLCASSTWEGNRNEQFFGPGTRLTVL.